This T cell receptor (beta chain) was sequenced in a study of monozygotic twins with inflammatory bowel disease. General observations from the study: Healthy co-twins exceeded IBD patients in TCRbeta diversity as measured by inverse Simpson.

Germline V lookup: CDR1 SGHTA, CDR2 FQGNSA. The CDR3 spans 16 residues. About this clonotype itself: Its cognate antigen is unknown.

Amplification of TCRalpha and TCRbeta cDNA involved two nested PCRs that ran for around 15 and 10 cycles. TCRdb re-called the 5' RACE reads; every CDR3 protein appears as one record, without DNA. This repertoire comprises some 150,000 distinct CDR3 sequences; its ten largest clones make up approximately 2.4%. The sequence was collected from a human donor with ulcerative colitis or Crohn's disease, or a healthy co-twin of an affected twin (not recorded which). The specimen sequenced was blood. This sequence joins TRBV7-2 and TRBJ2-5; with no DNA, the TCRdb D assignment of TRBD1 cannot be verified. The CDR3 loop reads CASSPDPHLYQETQYF.